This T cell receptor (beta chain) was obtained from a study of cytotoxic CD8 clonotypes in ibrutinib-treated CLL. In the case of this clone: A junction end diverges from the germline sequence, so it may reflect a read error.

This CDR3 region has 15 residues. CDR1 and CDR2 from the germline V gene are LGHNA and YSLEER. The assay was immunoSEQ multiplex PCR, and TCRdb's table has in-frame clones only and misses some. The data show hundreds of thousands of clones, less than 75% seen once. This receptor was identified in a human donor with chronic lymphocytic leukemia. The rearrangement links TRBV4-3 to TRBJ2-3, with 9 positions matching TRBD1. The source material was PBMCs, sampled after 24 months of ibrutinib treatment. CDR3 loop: CASSQEGTGSETQYF. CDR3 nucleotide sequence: TGCGCCAGCAGCCAAGAAGGGACAGGGTCAGAAACGCAGTATTTT.